These 13 T cell receptor beta chains share one sample of origin, sequenced in a study of T cells in Graves' hyperthyroidism and ophthalmopathy. Amplified TCR beta CDR3 regions derived from RNA transcripts. The primer set for the first-round RT-PCR of the TCR CDR3 was HTBI. From the multiplex PCR reads, TCRdb called clonotypes with MiXCR, one entry per CDR3 protein. In the table there are a few hundred thousand distinct CDR3 sequences, less than 20% of which are singletons. The sample consisted of blood. All receptors derive from a young woman with Graves' hyperthyroidism.

This clonotype has a count of ten or more. DNA of the CDR3: TGTGCCAGCAGTGATAGGCCCTCGAACACCGGGGAGCTGTTTTTT. Translation gives CASSDRPSNTGELFF. The chain recombines TRBV6-1 with TRBJ2-2; D ambiguous. The CDR3 covers 15 residues. The V gene's germline CDR1 is MNHNS and CDR2 SASEGT. With 3 bases removed from V and 0 bases from J, the gap between germline ends came to 8 bases.

This clonotype appeared many times. The chain has TRBV20-1 and TRBJ2-1, with 11 bases matching TRBD2. Unmatched junction bases numbered 7, after V lost 5 bases and J lost 4 bases. Germline CDR1 reads DFQATT; CDR2 reads SNEGSKA (reference sequence). The CDR3 contains 15 residues. CDR3 nucleotide sequence: TGCAGTGCTCGCGGGACTAGCGGATTGTACAATGAGCAGTTCTTC. This sequence encodes CSARGTSGLYNEQFF.

J is TRBJ1-1 and V is TRBV5-5; possibly TRBD1 for D (5 bases). Between the trimmed V and J ends, which lost 4 bases and 9 bases, there was a span of 22 bases. This CDR3 has 15 amino acids. Germline CDR1 SGHKS, CDR2 YYEKEE (reference sequence). The CDR3 sequence is CASSDRTRGMFKAFF. The CDR3, as DNA: TGTGCCAGCAGCGATCGGACACGGGGCATGTTTAAAGCTTTCTTT.

This clonotype was detected a few times. The chain uses TRBV15 and TRBJ1-1; 7 bases are shared with TRBD1. This CDR3 comprises 14 residues. V dropped 8 bases and J dropped 3; count of bases not matched to a gene: 9. CDR1 is LNHNV and CDR2 is YYDKDF in the germline V gene (reference sequence). The CDR3 spells CATFRRQGDTEAFF. The CDR3 bases are TGTGCCACCTTCCGGAGGCAGGGGGACACTGAAGCTTTCTTT.

The chain carries TRBV20-1 and TRBJ1-1; 12 bases match TRBD1. This CDR3 spans 14 amino acids. V lost 1 base and J lost 6; bases outside the gene matches: 3. Per the germline V gene, CDR1 is DFQATT and CDR2 is SNEGSKA (reference sequence). CDR3 protein: CSARAGTGGPEAFF. In DNA form, the CDR3 reads TGCAGTGCTAGAGCCGGGACAGGGGGCCCTGAAGCTTTCTTT.

This clonotype was recorded many times. The chain recombines TRBV6-1 with TRBJ2-1; 8 nucleotides match TRBD2. V lost 4 bases to trimming and J lost 4 bases; unmatched junction nucleotides: 3. The CDR3 extends over 14 amino acids. CDR1 is MNHNS, CDR2 SASEGT, per germline. DNA for the CDR3: TGTGCCAGCAGTGGACTAGCGAGGTACAATGAGCAGTTCTTC. Translation: CASSGLARYNEQFF.

This clonotype was counted at least ten times. The gene calls are TRBV28 and TRBJ1-2, with a weak D call TRBD1 (6 bases). The CDR3 extends over 19 amino acids. The germline gives CDR1 MDHEN, CDR2 SYDVKM. The V and J ends lost 6 bases and 0 bases respectively, with 26 bases between them. DNA for the CDR3: TGTGCCAGCAGCTACCTGCAGGGACACATCGACCTAGCTAACTATGGCTACACCTTC. It is translated as CASSYLQGHIDLANYGYTF.

This clonotype showed up many times. V and J are TRBV27 and TRBJ1-5; unclear D gene. V lost 2 bases to trimming and J lost 7 bases, with 12 bases between them. Per germline, CDR1 MNHEY and CDR2 SMNVEV (reference sequence). CDR3 length: 14 amino acids. The CDR3 DNA sequence: TGTGCCAGCAGTTTAGTAGGGTTTGACCAGCCCCAGCATTTT. Residues: CASSLVGFDQPQHF.

This clonotype came up many times. The chain links TRBV20-1 to TRBJ1-4, with TRBD1 matching 7 bases. Germline V gives CDR1 DFQATT, CDR2 SNEGSKA (reference sequence). V lost 0 bases to trimming and J lost 4 bases; unmatched junction nucleotides: 2. The CDR3 is made up of 14 amino acids. The CDR3 region has the DNA TGCAGTGCTAGAGATGGACAGGATAATGAAAAACTGTTTTTT. Its translation: CSARDGQDNEKLFF.

This clonotype was seen many times. This chain uses TRBV29-1 with TRBJ2-7; TRBD1 agrees at 11 bases. The CDR3 contains 13 residues. Trimming at V came to 4 bases and at J to 2 bases, leaving 1 base not matched to a gene. Germline CDR1 reads SQVTM; CDR2 reads ANQGSEA. The CDR3 nucleotides are TGCAGCGTTGCGGGACAGGGGGCCTACGAGCAGTACTTC. Protein: CSVAGQGAYEQYF.

This clonotype was picked up a small number of times. The chain uses TRBV6-1 and TRBJ1-4; D is possibly TRBD1 (5 bases). Trimming took 1 base from V and 8 from J, leaving 14 bases between them. The CDR3 is 15 amino acids. Germline V CDR1 and CDR2: MNHNS, SASEGT. The CDR3 DNA sequence: TGTGCCAGCAGTGAAGGGGGACTCCGGGAAGAAAAACTGTTTTTT. This sequence encodes CASSEGGLREEKLFF.

This clonotype has a count of ten or more. This sequence joins TRBV28 and TRBJ2-3, with 8 bases that match TRBD1. The junction had 3 bases not matched to a gene; V was cut back by 7 bases and J by 0 bases. In germline, CDR1 is MDHEN, CDR2 SYDVKM. The CDR3 length is 14 residues. The CDR3 bases are TGTGCCAGCACGACAGGGGCTAGCACAGATACGCAGTATTTT. Encoded protein: CASTTGASTDTQYF.

Notes on this clonotype: Compared with germline, one end of the junction differs, possibly owing to a read error. The chain combines TRBV24-1 with TRBJ2-3; TRBD2 matches at 7 bases. Germline V gene sequence: CDR1 KGHDR, CDR2 SFDVKD. CDR3 size: 19 residues. This CDR3 is CVTSDLGSGDYHLTDTQYF. The CDR3 DNA reads as TGTGTCACCAGTGATTTAGGGTCCGGGGACTATCACCTCACAGATACGCAGTATTTT.